These 20 T cell receptor beta chains came from one sample sequenced in a study of blood T cell repertoires in COVID-19. Assay: immunoSEQ multiplex PCR; the TCRdb copy retains only in-frame clones and omits some. The data show roughly 200,000 clones, around 84% seen once. The source material was peripheral blood. Every receptor here comes from a woman at least 80 years old with acute or convalescent COVID-19.

The rearrangement uses TRBV9 and TRBJ2-3, with TRBD2 as a possible D gene (6 bases). Germline assignment: CDR1 SGDLS and CDR2 YYNGEE. Trimming shortened V by 0 bases and J by 4 bases, and 12 bases separated the two germline ends. This CDR3 comprises 15 residues. The CDR3 bases are TGTGCCAGCAGCGTAGGGGCGGGAAGGCCAGATACGCAGTATTTT. This gives the protein CASSVGAGRPDTQYF.

The chain joins TRBV7-2 to TRBJ2-5; 7 bases align to TRBD2. The length of the CDR3 is 14 residues. Germline trimming cut 5 bases from V and 5 bases from J; bases unmatched to any gene: 8. CDR1 is SGHTA and CDR2 is FQGNSA in the germline V gene. The CDR3 is CASSPGGSGETQYF. In DNA form, the CDR3 reads TGTGCCAGCAGCCCCGGGGGGTCAGGGGAGACCCAGTACTTC.

The chain recombines TRBV5-1 with TRBJ1-2, with 7 bases matching TRBD1. Unmatched junction bases numbered 3, after V lost 2 bases and J lost 2 bases. Looked up from germline, CDR1 is SGHRS and CDR2 is YFSETQ. This CDR3 region has 14 residues. For the CDR3, the DNA is TGCGCCAGCAGCTTATTACAGGGGAACTATGGCTACACCTTC. Its translation: CASSLLQGNYGYTF.

This rearrangement joins TRBV30 to TRBJ2-7; a weak D match, TRBD2 (5 bases). Germline V CDR1 and CDR2: GTSNPN, SVGIG (reference sequence). This CDR3 spans 17 amino acids. Trimming stripped 3 bases from V and 2 bases from J, with 23 bases between. This CDR3 reads CAWRPSLTLASPYEQYF. CDR3 nucleotide sequence: TGTGCCTGGAGGCCCTCCCTAACCCTAGCTTCTCCCTACGAGCAGTACTTC.

V is TRBV27 and J is TRBJ2-7, with TRBD2 matching over 12 bases. The CDR3 consists of 16 residues. V shed 5 bases and J 1 base; nucleotides not matched to a gene: 6. Germline V gene data show CDR1 as MNHEY and CDR2 as SMNVEV (reference sequence). The CDR3 reads CASSLILAGGSYEQYF. DNA of the CDR3: TGTGCCAGCAGTCTAATACTAGCGGGAGGTTCCTACGAGCAGTACTTC.

The chain joins TRBV6-5 to TRBJ1-2; D gene uncertain. The V gene's germline CDR1 is MNHEY and CDR2 SVGAGI. The CDR3 contains 15 residues. The V gene lost 5 bases and the J gene lost 2 bases, with 15 bases spanning the gap. Here the CDR3 DNA reads TGTGCCAGCAGTACAGTCCACGTCCCGAACTATGGCTACACCTTC. Protein product: CASSTVHVPNYGYTF.

The chain uses TRBV19 and TRBJ1-5; 7 nucleotides match TRBD1. V gave up 5 bases and J gave up 5 bases; unmatched junction bases: 0. The CDR3 is 12 residues long. Germline V lookup: CDR1 LNHDA, CDR2 SQIVND (reference sequence). CDR3 DNA sequence: TGTGCCAGTAGTGACAGGGATCAGCCCCAGCATTTT. Protein product: CASSDRDQPQHF. The whole variable domain, filled in from reference TRBV19 and TRBJ1-5, reads DGGITQSPKYLFRKEGQNVTLSCEQNLNHDAMYWYRQDPGQGLRLIYYSQIVNDFQKGDIAEGYSVSREKKESFPLTVTSAQKNPTAFYLCASSDRDQPQHFGDGTRLSIL.

The V gene is TRBV30, the J gene TRBJ1-1; tentative D call: TRBD1 (6 bases). The CDR3 spans 14 residues. The germline V gene encodes CDR1 GTSNPN and CDR2 SVGIG (reference sequence). V was cut by 4 bases and J by 11 bases, with 23 bases left in between. This chain's CDR3 is CAWKTGQGTATAFF. In nucleotides, the CDR3 is TGTGCCTGGAAGACGGGCCAGGGGACGGCAACGGCTTTCTTT.

The V and J genes are TRBV19 and TRBJ1-4, with TRBD1 matching over 8 bases. The CDR3 length is 14 residues. Germline assignment: CDR1 LNHDA and CDR2 SQIVND (reference sequence). Unmatched junction bases numbered 3, after V lost 6 bases and J lost 3 bases. The CDR3 sequence: CASSRGRANEKLFF. CDR3 sequence (DNA): TGTGCCAGTAGCAGGGGGCGAGCTAATGAAAAACTGTTTTTT.

The CDR3 spells CASSPRDLANYGYTF. CDR3 nucleotides: TGTGCCAGCAGCCCCCGGGACTTGGCTAACTATGGCTACACCTTC. This rearrangement joins TRBV9 to TRBJ1-2; possibly TRBD1 for D (5 bases). Per germline, CDR1 SGDLS and CDR2 YYNGEE. This CDR3 spans 15 amino acids. V shed 4 bases and J shed 0 bases, with 13 bases lying between them. The complete variable domain, with remaining parts taken from reference TRBV9 and TRBJ1-2, reads DSGVTQTPKHLITATGQRVTLRCSPRSGDLSVYWYQQSLDQGLQFLIQYYNGEERAKGNILERFSAQQFPDLHSELNLSSLELGDSALYFCASSPRDLANYGYTFGSGTRLTVV.

This clone is a singleton in its sample. V is TRBV5-1 and J is TRBJ1-1; 7 bases fit TRBD1. This CDR3 spans 14 amino acids. Germline V gene sequence: CDR1 SGHRS, CDR2 YFSETQ. With 6 bases clipped from V and 4 bases from J, the junction kept 9 bases outside the gene matches. The CDR3 coding sequence is TGCGCCAGCATCCTCCGACAGGGAAGCACTGAAGCTTTCTTT. It specifies CASILRQGSTEAFF.

The chain employs TRBV5-1 and TRBJ1-1, with a tentative D call TRBD1 (5 bases). This CDR3 comprises 11 residues. Deletions cut 6 bases from V and 8 bases from J, with 11 bases between. CDR1 and CDR2 from the germline V gene are SGHRS and YFSETQ. The CDR3 DNA is TGCGCCAGCACAGGGCAGACCGAAGCTTTCTTT. Its protein product is CASTGQTEAFF.

This chain links TRBV19 with TRBJ2-7; 7 bases fit TRBD2. J lost 0 bases, V lost 1 base, and 6 bases had no gene match. This CDR3 has 16 amino acids. The germline gives CDR1 LNHDA, CDR2 SQIVND (reference sequence). CDR3 sequence reads: CASSIGWRGSSYEQYF. The CDR3 region has the DNA TGTGCCAGTAGTATAGGCTGGCGGGGGAGCTCCTACGAGCAGTACTTC.

The chain combines TRBV7-3 with TRBJ1-4; D gene ambiguous. The CDR3 is 16 residues long. V gave up 5 bases and J gave up 4 bases, with 17 bases separating them. Germline CDR1 SGHTA, CDR2 FQGTGA. The CDR3 DNA follows: TGTGCCAGCAGCACCTCTAGGAGGGCCCTTAATGAAAAACTGTTTTTT. The encoded protein is CASSTSRRALNEKLFF.

The chain recombines TRBV18 with TRBJ1-2; the D gene is possibly TRBD1 (5 bases). V was clipped by 4 bases and J by 2 bases, with 14 bases between them. Germline CDR1 is KGHSH and CDR2 is LQKENI. The CDR3 runs 15 residues. CDR3 sequence (DNA): TGTGCCAGCTCACTGAACCCAGGGTCCAACTATGGCTACACCTTC. It yields the protein CASSLNPGSNYGYTF.

The table lists this clone with a few counts. J is TRBJ1-5 and V is TRBV18; TRBD1 agrees at 9 bases. With V trimmed by 5 bases and J by 6 bases, 17 bases remained unmatched. CDR1 is KGHSH, CDR2 LQKENI, per germline. The CDR3 covers 18 residues. CDR3 in DNA: TGTGCCAGCTCATCAAGATACAAGACAGGGGGAGGTACTCAGCCCCAGCATTTT. This codes for CASSSRYKTGGGTQPQHF. Combining the CDR3 with reference TRBV18 and TRBJ1-5 gives the whole variable domain NAGVMQNPRHLVRRRGQEARLRCSPMKGHSHVYWYRQLPEEGLKFMVYLQKENIIDESGMPKERFSAEFPKEGPSILRIQQVVRGDSAAYFCASSSRYKTGGGTQPQHFGDGTRLSIL.

In this sample, this clone turned up once. The rearrangement joins TRBV7-2 to TRBJ2-5, with D possibly being TRBD1 (6 bases). Deletions cut 4 bases from V and 4 bases from J, with 13 bases between. The germline CDR1 and CDR2 sequences are SGHTA and FQGNSA. The CDR3 totals 14 residues. CDR3 sequence reads: CASSSRWGPETQYF. The DNA of the CDR3 is TGTGCCAGCAGCTCCCGCTGGGGGCCAGAGACCCAGTACTTC.

This clone occurred once. The V and J genes are TRBV19 and TRBJ1-1; maybe TRBD1 (5 bases). Germline values: CDR1 LNHDA, CDR2 SQIVND (reference sequence). The V and J ends lost 5 bases and 1 base respectively, with 17 bases between them. The CDR3 extends over 16 amino acids. CDR3 residues: CASSWRLGTQNTEAFF. The CDR3 DNA reads as TGTGCCAGTAGTTGGAGGTTGGGGACTCAGAACACTGAAGCTTTCTTT.

The chain joins TRBV5-5 to TRBJ1-5, with D hard to call. Per germline, CDR1 SGHKS and CDR2 YYEKEE (reference sequence). V was pared by 0 bases and J by 3 bases, with 7 bases between. The CDR3 has 14 residues. The CDR3 sequence is CASSLGPPNQPQHF. The CDR3 bases are TGTGCCAGCAGCTTGGGGCCCCCCAATCAGCCCCAGCATTTT.

The V and J genes are TRBV28 and TRBJ2-1, with 7 nucleotides matching TRBD2. The germline V gene encodes CDR1 MDHEN and CDR2 SYDVKM. Losses at the gene ends were 3 bases for V and 5 bases for J; bases not matched to a gene: 7. There are 15 residues in the CDR3. The CDR3 DNA reads TGTGCCAGCAGTTTCTATAGTGGGGGGGACAATGAGCAGTTCTTC. Its protein is CASSFYSGGDNEQFF.